The rows below give T cell receptor beta chains drawn from one sample of a study of blood T cell repertoires in COVID-19. Profiled with immunoSEQ multiplex PCR; TCRdb holds only in-frame clones, not every one. The data show roughly 260,000 clones, about 90% seen once. Sequenced sample: peripheral blood. These receptors all come from a person aged 18-35 years with COVID-19, enrolled during active disease. The CDR3 runs from the conserved cysteine through the conserved F or W. A D gene is named only where the DNA matches it firmly. Clone size is shown for a subset of rows, as once, few, many or a class of expanded clone.

d_gene	abundance	j_gene	v_gene	CDR3aa	CDR3nt
TRBD1	NA	TRBJ2-7	TRBV28	CASRTRTGDPYEQYF	TGTGCCAGCAGGACGCGGACAGGAGACCCCTACGAGCAGTACTTC
TRBD2	NA	TRBJ2-2	TRBV3-1/TRBV3-2	CASSQVLAGSVRGSTGELFF	TGTGCCAGCAGCCAAGTCCTAGCGGGAAGCGTCCGAGGGTCCACCGGGGAGCTGTTTTTT
NA	few	TRBJ1-3	TRBV7-2	CASSRNRAGNTIYF	TGTGCCAGCAGTCGTAACAGGGCTGGAAACACCATATATTTT
TRBD1	NA	TRBJ1-2	TRBV4-1	CASSQDQGQEPYGYTF	TGCGCCAGCAGCCAAGATCAGGGACAGGAGCCCTATGGCTACACCTTC
TRBD1	NA	TRBJ1-2	TRBV28	CASISTGDPYGYTF	TGTGCCAGCATTTCGACAGGGGACCCTTATGGCTACACCTTC
TRBD1	NA	TRBJ2-7	TRBV7-8	CASSLDGWATGGHEQYF	TGTGCCAGCAGCTTAGATGGCTGGGCGACAGGGGGTCACGAGCAGTACTTC
NA	NA	TRBJ2-7	TRBV14	CASSQDPGVDSYEQYF	TGTGCCAGCAGCCAAGATCCAGGGGTCGACTCCTACGAGCAGTACTTC
NA	NA	TRBJ1-1	TRBV4-3	CASSRELNTEAFF	TGCGCCAGCAGCCGCGAGCTTAACACTGAAGCTTTCTTT
NA	NA	TRBJ2-2	TRBV7-3	CASGGGSGGELFF	TGTGCCAGCGGGGGAGGATCGGGCGGGGAGCTGTTTTTT
TRBD1	NA	TRBJ1-2	TRBV7-9	CASSRDTGDYGYTF	TGTGCCAGCAGCCGAGACACAGGGGACTATGGCTACACCTTC
TRBD2	NA	TRBJ2-1	TRBV28	CASSPVSGRAGNEQFF	TGTGCCAGCAGCCCCGTTAGCGGGAGGGCCGGAAATGAGCAGTTCTTC
TRBD2	NA	TRBJ2-1	TRBV2	CATSPGLAGGGEQFF	TGTGCCACCTCCCCGGGACTAGCGGGAGGCGGTGAGCAGTTCTTC
TRBD2	NA	TRBJ2-5	TRBV24-1	CATSDRTSVEETQYF	TGTGCCACCAGTGACCGGACTAGCGTAGAAGAGACCCAGTACTTC
TRBD1	once	TRBJ1-1	TRBV19	CASSTGGNTEAFF	TGTGCCAGTAGCACAGGGGGTAACACTGAAGCTTTCTTT
NA	few	TRBJ2-2	TRBV5-1	CASSSGSYTGELFF	TGCGCCAGCAGCTCCGGGTCCTACACCGGGGAGCTGTTTTTT